The clone carrying this T cell receptor beta chain was recorded once. Its specificity is not known. This sample stems from a study of Graves' ophthalmopathy and Graves' hyperthyroidism. The wider study: Researchers obtained peripheral blood at initial diagnosis, before any treatment had begun. Notes on the study in general: Sensitivity reached 55% to 71% and specificity approximately 78% when the model predicted ophthalmopathy progression.

Amplification from RNA transcripts yielded the TCR beta CDR3 regions. Scientists carried out first-round RT-PCR using HTBI primers and then a second-round multiplex PCR. TCRdb re-called the multiplex PCR reads with MiXCR, one entry per CDR3 protein. The table lists over 450,000 distinct CDR3 sequences, roughly 14% of them singletons. V gave up 6 bases and J gave up 3 bases, with 9 bases separating them. This CDR3 has 12 residues. The clonotype originates from a woman aged 25 to 39 with Graves' ophthalmopathy. Sequencing was done on a sample of blood. The chain has TRBV12-3 or TRBV12-4 and TRBJ2-7, with D uncertain. The DNA of the CDR3 is TGTGCCAGCAGCCAGACGCGCTACGAGCAGTACTTC. Translating it yields CASSQTRYEQYF.